What follows describes a single T cell receptor (beta chain). Primers included in the PCR were 60 Vbeta and 13 Jbeta primers. Sequencing used immunoSEQ multiplex PCR; TCRdb keeps in-frame clones, though not all of them. The sample holds some 87,000 clones, 60% to 85% seen once. These data are taken from a study of cytomegalovirus exposure and HLA in healthy donors. V gave up 2 bases and J gave up 2 bases; unmatched junction bases: 4. This CDR3 has 15 amino acids. Per germline, CDR1 MNHNS and CDR2 SASEGT. Input material: PBMCs. This TCR was recovered from a woman between 40 and 50 years old in good health and CMV-seropositive. The V call is TRBV6-1, the J call TRBJ2-7; TRBD1 matches 9 bases. The CDR3 protein is CASSEPGQGAYEQYF. In nucleotides, the CDR3 is TGTGCCAGCAGTGAACCGGGACAGGGCGCCTACGAGCAGTACTTC.